This T cell receptor beta chain was sequenced during a study of blood T cell repertoires in COVID-19. Study background: T cells, B-cell-depleted T cells, or PBMCs supplied cDNA or gDNA.

In the study's own analysis: The assay estimated nucleated cells by amplifying reference gene primers. The method was immunoSEQ multiplex PCR; TCRdb's version includes in-frame clones alone and lacks a portion of them. Clone size and V and J calls were adopted from that table, with D and trimming inferred from the DNA. The sample has over 100,000 clones, 75% to 95% seen once. The TCR originated in a man aged 18 to 30 with acute or convalescent COVID-19. Sequencing was performed on peripheral blood.

CDR3 sequence: CASSLEGKDRGHWGQPQHF. The DNA for the CDR3 is TGTGCCAGCAGCTTAGAAGGAAAGGACAGGGGGCATTGGGGTCAGCCCCAGCATTTT. The V and J genes are TRBV5-8 and TRBJ1-5, with 11 bases matching TRBD1. CDR1 and CDR2 (germline): SGHTS, YDEGEE. Trimming at V came to 2 bases and at J to 6 bases, leaving 16 bases not matched to a gene. This CDR3 has 19 amino acids.